Shown below are 10 T cell receptor beta chains from a single sample sequenced in a study of T cells after somatic rescue of genetic block. The repertoire was sequenced with immunoSEQ multiplex PCR; TCRdb's copy has only in-frame clones and lacks some. The sample yields 110,000 or so clones, around nine tenths seen once. Sequenced: peripheral blood mononuclear cells (PBMCs). The receptors were sampled from a woman aged 18-30 years.

The CDR3 DNA sequence: TGTGCCAGTGGGGGAACTAGCGGGGCCCTCGAGCAGTACTTC. Its protein product is CASGGTSGALEQYF. The chain is built from TRBV25-1 and TRBJ2-7; TRBD2 matches 10 bases. The CDR3 extends over 14 amino acids. The germline CDR1 and CDR2 sequences are MGHDK and SYGVNS. V lost 9 bases to trimming and J lost 6 bases; unmatched junction nucleotides: 11.

The rearrangement joins TRBV11-3 to TRBJ2-7; TRBD2 might be the D (6 bases). V lost 2 bases and J lost 4, with 21 bases in between. Germline-derived CDR1 and CDR2 are SGHNT and YENEEA. This CDR3 comprises 17 residues. The CDR3 region has the DNA TGTGCCAGCAGCTTAAACCGCTGGACGGGGGTCGGGTACGAGCAGTACTTC. Its translation is CASSLNRWTGVGYEQYF.

This clone was counted between two and nine times. The chain links TRBV2 to TRBJ1-6, with 8 nucleotides matching TRBD1. Germline V lookup: CDR1 SNHLY, CDR2 FYNNEI. This CDR3 is built from 12 residues. Trimming took 10 bases from V and 8 from J; bases not matched to a gene: 4. CDR3 region: CATEGQDSPLHF. The CDR3 bases are TGTGCCACCGAGGGACAGGATTCACCCCTCCACTTT.

The chain links TRBV6-4 to TRBJ2-3, with 9 bases identical to TRBD2. V was clipped by 2 bases and J by 6 bases; unmatched bases: 6. Germline lookup yields CDR1 MRHNA and CDR2 SNTAGT. CDR3 length equals 15 residues. The CDR3 loop reads CASSDGAGGSDTQYF. The DNA for the CDR3 is TGTGCCAGCAGTGACGGAGCGGGGGGAAGTGATACGCAGTATTTT.

The rearrangement links TRBV30 to TRBJ2-5; 10 bases match TRBD2. The germline V gene has CDR1 GTSNPN and CDR2 SVGIG (reference sequence). The CDR3 runs to 14 residues. After removal of 3 bases from V and 4 bases from J, the junction contained 5 bases not matched to a gene. CDR3 loop: CAWRKAGGIETQYF. The CDR3 DNA is TGTGCCTGGAGAAAAGCGGGGGGGATAGAGACCCAGTACTTC.

This clone showed up just once. The chain links TRBV5-4 to TRBJ1-6; tentatively, D is TRBD1 (5 bases). The CDR3 is 15 residues long. The V gene's germline CDR1 is SGHNT and CDR2 YYREEE (reference sequence). The V gene lost 4 bases and the J gene lost 7 bases, with 15 bases spanning the gap. CDR3 region: CASSPGGVGNSPLHF. In DNA, the CDR3 is TGTGCCAGCAGCCCGGGGGGGGTGGGGAATTCACCCCTCCACTTT.

This clone was picked up one time. V and J are TRBV5-8 and TRBJ2-7; 11 bases line up with TRBD2. CDR1 SGHTS and CDR2 YDEGEE come from the germline V gene. V lost 0 bases, J lost 2 bases, and 7 bases stayed unmatched. This CDR3 has 17 residues. CDR3 residues: CASSLEVGTSGTYEQYF. The CDR3 coding sequence is TGTGCCAGCAGCTTGGAGGTCGGGACTAGCGGCACCTACGAGCAGTACTTC.

The chain employs TRBV19 and TRBJ2-3; 12 nucleotides align to TRBD2. The J segment lost 2 bases and the V segment lost 5 bases, leaving 5 bases of the junction unmatched. This CDR3 spans 16 amino acids. Per germline, CDR1 LNHDA and CDR2 SQIVND (reference sequence). As DNA, the CDR3 is TGTGCCAGTAGTCCCCGGACTAGCGGGGTCACAGATACGCAGTATTTT. This encodes CASSPRTSGVTDTQYF.

In the case of this clone: The sample holds other DNA sequences that translate to the same CDR3. V is TRBV20-1 and J is TRBJ2-4; 8 bases fit TRBD2. Germline V lookup: CDR1 DFQATT, CDR2 SNEGSKA (reference sequence). V was pared by 5 bases and J by 6 bases, with 0 bases of the junction left unmatched. There are 11 residues in the CDR3. The CDR3 here is CSARGGNIQYF. Written as DNA, the CDR3 is TGCAGTGCTCGGGGGGGAAACATTCAGTACTTC.

This clone was observed once. The rearrangement joins TRBV5-6 to TRBJ1-4; 10 bases are a match to TRBD1. This CDR3 has 15 amino acids. Germline trimming cut 1 base from V and 8 bases from J; bases unmatched to any gene: 5. Germline V gene sequence: CDR1 SGHDT, CDR2 YYEEEE. CDR3 coding DNA: TGTGCCAGCAGCTTGACGGGGACAGGGGACGAAAAACTGTTTTTT. It yields the protein CASSLTGTGDEKLFF.